These 24 T cell receptor beta chains were all obtained from the same sample, sequenced in a study of CD8+CD57+ T cells in acquired aplastic anemia. Before being chosen for sequencing, patients had shown CD8+CD57+ cell expansion by flow cytometry. TCR beta VDJ combinations and CDR3 sequences were profiled from genomic DNA. TCRdb re-called the reads through MiXCR, storing one row per CDR3 protein. The repertoire holds a few hundred thousand distinct CDR3 sequences, 45% to 65% seen once, with around 1.2% in the top ten. Material: sorted CD4+, CD8+, or CD8+CD57+ T cells (not recorded which) from PBMCs. Receptors originate from a human donor with aplastic anemia.

DNA of the CDR3: TGTGCCAGCAGCGAGGGTGGGGGTAGCTACGAGCAGTACTTC. It yields the protein CASSEGGGSYEQYF. The V call is TRBV25-1, the J call TRBJ2-7; the D call may be TRBD1 or TRBD2 (5 bases each). The CDR3 spans 14 residues. Germline V CDR1 and CDR2: MGHDK, SYGVNS. The V gene lost 6 bases and the J gene lost 3 bases, with 15 bases spanning the gap.

V is TRBV6-5 and J is TRBJ1-4; TRBD1 might be the D (5 bases). Trimming removed 6 bases at V and 8 bases at J, with 19 bases between. CDR3 length equals 15 residues. The germline V gene encodes CDR1 MNHEY and CDR2 SVGAGI. DNA for the CDR3: TGTGCCAGCAGCCCCCCGGGGAGGGGTAACGAAAAACTGTTTTTT. This sequence encodes CASSPPGRGNEKLFF.

This clonotype occurred once. Since the CDR3 does not end with the conserved phenylalanine or tryptophan, this likely comes from a read error. This chain joins TRBV20-1 and TRBJ2-7; 10 bases fit TRBD2. Germline CDR1 reads DFQATT; CDR2 reads SNEGSKA (reference sequence). The ends lost 6 bases at V and 0 bases at J; junction bases unmatched: 2. This CDR3 is 13 amino acids long. In DNA, the CDR3 is TGCAGTGCATCTAGCGGGGGCTCCTACGAGCAGTACTCC. Translating gives CSASSGGSYEQYS.

With respect to this clonotype: The junction and the germline gene differ at one end; a read error may be behind it. CDR3 residues: CAGSRNTGADEQYF. The CDR3 DNA is TGCGCCGGCAGCCGAAATACAGGGGCGGACGAGCAGTACTTC. V usage is TRBV4-1 and J usage is TRBJ2-7, with 7 bases lining up with TRBD1. The CDR3 consists of 14 residues. Germline V gene lookup returns CDR1 MGHRA and CDR2 YSYEKL.

The rearrangement links TRBV10-3 to TRBJ2-7; 8 nucleotides match TRBD2. The trim removed 6 bases at V and 3 bases at J, leaving 4 bases unmatched. The CDR3 extends over 13 amino acids. Germline CDR1 is ENHRY and CDR2 is SYGVKD. The DNA for the CDR3 is TGTGCCATCAGCGAAAGCGGGGGCTACGAGCAGTACTTC. This translates into CAISESGGYEQYF.

A note on this clonotype: In this CDR3 the conserved last residue, phenylalanine or tryptophan, is missing, so a read error is likely. The chain combines TRBV10-3 with TRBJ2-3; the D gene is possibly TRBD2 (5 bases). Looked up from germline, CDR1 is ENHRY and CDR2 is SYGVKD. V lost 6 bases and J lost 3, with 16 bases in between. CDR3 length: 15 amino acids. The CDR3 is CAISSGIQITDTQYS. CDR3 in DNA: TGTGCCATCAGCTCCGGGATCCAAATAACAGATACGCAGTATTCT.

The CDR3 is CASGKQGQGTYNEQFF. The CDR3 coding sequence is TGTGCCAGCGGCAAGCAGGGACAGGGTACCTACAATGAGCAGTTCTTC. The chain couples TRBV2 to TRBJ2-1; TRBD1 aligns across 9 bases. Germline CDR1 and CDR2: SNHLY and FYNNEI. V trimming: 8 bases; J trimming: 2 bases; junction bases outside the gene matches: 10. CDR3 length: 16 amino acids. Based on the CDR3 plus reference TRBV2 and TRBJ2-1, the full variable domain is EPEVTQTPSHQVTQMGQEVILRCVPISNHLYFYWYRQILGQKVEFLVSFYNNEISEKSEIFDDQFSVERPDGSNFTLKIRSTKLEDSAMYFCASGKQGQGTYNEQFFGPGTRLTVL.

The rearrangement links TRBV5-4 to TRBJ2-2; 7 bases are a match to TRBD1. Germline CDR1 SGHNT, CDR2 YYREEE (reference sequence). V lost 0 bases and J lost 0; bases outside the gene matches: 2. The CDR3 covers 16 residues. The CDR3 nucleotides are TGTGCCAGCAGCTTGGGGCAGGGGGCGAACACCGGGGAGCTGTTTTTT. Its translation: CASSLGQGANTGELFF.

The chain is built from TRBV29-1 and TRBJ1-2, with TRBD1 identical over 7 bases. The CDR3 consists of 14 residues. Germline CDR1 and CDR2: SQVTM and ANQGSEA. V lost 1 base and J lost 4; bases outside the gene matches: 6. CDR3: CSVEASQGGYGYTF. As DNA, the CDR3 is TGCAGCGTTGAAGCCTCTCAGGGGGGCTATGGCTACACCTTC.

In this sample, this clonotype turned up many times. The gene calls are TRBV19 and TRBJ1-2; D remains unclear. The ends were cut back, 5 bases at V and 0 bases at J, with 10 bases in the middle. The length of the CDR3 is 14 residues. The germline V gene has CDR1 LNHDA and CDR2 SQIVND (reference sequence). CDR3 in DNA: TGTGCCAGTAGTGTACAGCTAACTAACTATGGCTACACCTTC. It is translated as CASSVQLTNYGYTF.

This chain connects TRBV7-2 to TRBJ2-3, with 8 bases matching TRBD2. The germline gives CDR1 SGHTA, CDR2 FQGNSA. Trimming removed 6 bases from V and 2 bases from J; junction bases left unmatched: 7. The CDR3 is made up of 15 amino acids. The chain's CDR3 is CASRPSGRNTDTQYF. DNA for the CDR3: TGTGCCAGCAGACCTAGCGGGCGTAACACAGATACGCAGTATTTT. Drawing the rest from reference TRBV7-2 and TRBJ2-3, the complete variable domain is GAGVSQSPSNKVTEKGKDVELRCDPISGHTALYWYRQSLGQGLEFLIYFQGNSAPDKSGLPSDRFSAERTGGSVSTLTIQRTQQEDSAVYLCASRPSGRNTDTQYFGPGTRLTVL.

V is TRBV7-2 and J is TRBJ1-6, with TRBD1 identical over 9 bases. With 4 bases clipped from V and 10 bases from J, the junction kept 8 bases outside the gene matches. Per germline, CDR1 SGHTA and CDR2 FQGNSA. The CDR3 is made up of 15 amino acids. CDR3 DNA: TGTGCCAGCAGCTCAAGACAGGGGGGTGTGTCACCCCTCCACTTT. Translated, it gives CASSSRQGGVSPLHF.

In its sample, this clonotype was seen a few times. This chain joins TRBV4-1 and TRBJ2-3, with 9 nucleotides matching TRBD2. The CDR3 is 15 amino acids. Germline loops: CDR1 MGHRA, CDR2 YSYEKL. V lost 5 bases to trimming and J lost 2 bases; unmatched junction nucleotides: 5. The CDR3 loop reads CASSARLADTDTQYF. The DNA of the CDR3 is TGCGCCAGCAGCGCACGACTAGCGGACACAGATACGCAGTATTTT.

V and J are TRBV20-1 and TRBJ2-7; D possibly corresponds to TRBD2 (5 bases). The V end was cut by 3 bases, the J end by 2 bases, with 14 bases between. This CDR3 region has 14 residues. Germline CDR1 reads DFQATT; CDR2 reads SNEGSKA (reference sequence). This chain's CDR3 is CSASSLAIAYEQYF. The CDR3 DNA sequence: TGCAGTGCTAGTAGCCTAGCTATCGCCTACGAGCAGTACTTC.

The chain has TRBV9 and TRBJ1-3; D perhaps matches TRBD1 (5 bases). Trimming shortened V by 0 bases and J by 1 base, and 14 bases separated the two germline ends. The CDR3 spans 17 residues. Germline CDR1 is SGDLS and CDR2 is YYNGEE. The CDR3 bases are TGTGCCAGCAGCGTAGGCCAGGTGGGGGGTTCTGGAAACACCATATATTTT. Translation gives CASSVGQVGGSGNTIYF.

This clonotype was observed a handful of times. The chain joins TRBV7-9 to TRBJ2-2; 7 nucleotides agree with TRBD2. V lost 4 bases and J lost 8; bases outside the gene matches: 13. The CDR3 length is 16 residues. Germline V gives CDR1 SEHNR, CDR2 FQNEAQ (reference sequence). This chain's CDR3 is CASSSRGTTLSGELFF. The CDR3 DNA follows: TGTGCCAGCAGCTCTCGAGGGACTACCCTTAGTGGGGAGCTGTTTTTT.

CDR3 nucleotides: TGCAGTGCCCCCGTAGGTGGGTGGAACACTGAAGCTTTCTTT. Translated, it gives CSAPVGGWNTEAFF. This chain uses TRBV20-1 with TRBJ1-1, with no clear D. Per the germline V gene, CDR1 is DFQATT and CDR2 is SNEGSKA (reference sequence). V lost 6 bases and J 1 base, leaving 15 bases between the germline ends. This CDR3 is built from 14 residues.

The chain joins TRBV24-1 to TRBJ1-1; 9 nucleotides agree with TRBD1. The CDR3 is made up of 16 amino acids. Per germline, CDR1 KGHDR and CDR2 SFDVKD. J lost 5 bases, V lost 4 bases, and 10 bases had no gene match. The CDR3 region has the DNA TGTGCCACCAGTGACCAACGCCGGGACAGGGTTACTGAAGCTTTCTTT. The encoded protein is CATSDQRRDRVTEAFF.

The V gene is TRBV7-2, the J gene TRBJ2-1; the match to TRBD2 covers 8 bases. The V gene's germline CDR1 is SGHTA and CDR2 FQGNSA. V trimming: 5 bases; J trimming: 5 bases; junction bases outside the gene matches: 11. The CDR3 totals 16 residues. The CDR3 DNA reads TGTGCCAGCAGCGGCTCCACGGGGGGGGCTCACAATGAGCAGTTCTTC. It encodes CASSGSTGGAHNEQFF.

This chain joins TRBV20-1 and TRBJ2-1; TRBD2 agrees at 8 bases. Trimming at V came to 5 bases and at J to 3 bases, leaving 15 bases not matched to a gene. Germline CDR1 DFQATT, CDR2 SNEGSKA (reference sequence). CDR3 size: 17 residues. CDR3: CSALKTEAGVGYNEQFF. The CDR3 nucleotides are TGCAGTGCTCTCAAGACAGAAGCGGGAGTTGGCTACAATGAGCAGTTCTTC.

This chain connects TRBV20-1 to TRBJ2-5; 12 bases fit TRBD2. V lost 7 bases and J lost 5; bases outside the gene matches: 8. CDR3 length: 14 residues. CDR1 DFQATT and CDR2 SNEGSKA come from the germline V gene (reference sequence). This CDR3 is CSDPRTSGAETQYF. The CDR3 DNA reads as TGCAGTGACCCCCGGACTAGCGGGGCGGAGACCCAGTACTTC.

This clonotype appeared many times. The J gene is TRBJ1-1, the V gene TRBV7-9; no definite D call. The CDR3 sequence is 15 residues long. Germline loops: CDR1 SEHNR, CDR2 FQNEAQ (reference sequence). Trimming pared 5 bases from V and 6 bases from J, leaving 19 bases between. CDR3 nucleotides: TGTGCCAGCAGCGTAGGATACAGAGAGGGCTCTGAAGCTTTCTTT. This codes for CASSVGYREGSEAFF.

In its sample, this clonotype was seen a few times. V gene TRBV10-1 combines with J gene TRBJ1-5, with D possibly matching TRBD1 (6 bases). Germline CDR1 reads WNHNN; CDR2 reads SYGVQD (reference sequence). V gave up 11 bases and J gave up 0 bases, with 26 bases separating them. The CDR3 totals 18 residues. CDR3 loop: CAGGGGQPSTSSNQPQHF. The CDR3 DNA reads as TGCGCCGGAGGAGGGGGACAACCAAGTACCAGTAGCAATCAGCCCCAGCATTTT.

This clonotype was recorded at least ten times. This chain joins TRBV5-1 and TRBJ2-5; TRBD2 matches at 12 bases. The trim removed 4 bases at V and 5 bases at J, leaving 6 bases unmatched. This CDR3 is built from 15 residues. Germline CDR1 reads SGHRS; CDR2 reads YFSETQ. CDR3 sequence reads: CASSPTSGGGETQYF. The CDR3 bases are TGCGCCAGCAGCCCGACTAGCGGGGGCGGTGAGACCCAGTACTTC.